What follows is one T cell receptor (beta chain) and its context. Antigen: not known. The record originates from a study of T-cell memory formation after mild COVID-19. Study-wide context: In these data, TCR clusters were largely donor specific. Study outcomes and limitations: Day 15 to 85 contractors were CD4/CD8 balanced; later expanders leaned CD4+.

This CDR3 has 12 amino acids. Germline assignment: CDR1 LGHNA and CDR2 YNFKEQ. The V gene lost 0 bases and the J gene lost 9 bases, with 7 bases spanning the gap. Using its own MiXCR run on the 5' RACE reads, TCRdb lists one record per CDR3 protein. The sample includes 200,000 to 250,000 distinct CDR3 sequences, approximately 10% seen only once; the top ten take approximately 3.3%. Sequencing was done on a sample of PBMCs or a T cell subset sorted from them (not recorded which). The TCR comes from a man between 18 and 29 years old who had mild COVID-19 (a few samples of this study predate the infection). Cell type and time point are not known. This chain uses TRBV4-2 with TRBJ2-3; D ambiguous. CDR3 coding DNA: TGTGCCAGCAGCCAAGAGTCGCCCACGCAGTATTTT. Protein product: CASSQESPTQYF.